This T cell receptor beta chain was identified during a study of shared clonotypes between healthy human individuals. As for the study in general: Each donor contributed plates that comprised three CD4 naive, three CD4 memory, two CD8 naive and one CD8 memory. Study observations and caveats: Clonotypes shared by all four donors outscored non-shared clonotypes in generation probability. Richness estimates generally favored naive over memory subsets.

The assay was immunoSEQ multiplex PCR, and TCRdb's table has in-frame clones only and misses some. The data contain over 850,000 clones, around 82% of them singletons. Trimming pared 4 bases from V and 4 bases from J, leaving 20 bases between. The germline gives CDR1 SGHRS, CDR2 YFSETQ. The CDR3 runs to 16 residues. About this clone itself: Its antigen is undetermined.

This receptor was identified in a man in his late teens or twenties in good health. Some clones in this sample may be carry-over from other donors' samples. The chain is built from TRBV5-1 and TRBJ1-2; D unresolved. Source material: memory CD4+ T cells from PBMCs. Subset defined: CD45RA-negative fraction. The CDR3 DNA follows: TGCGCCAGCAGCCCCCAAGGATTATTAACGGGCTATGGCTACACCTTC. It yields the protein CASSPQGLLTGYGYTF.